The 2 T cell receptor beta chains in this list originate from one sample, sequenced in a study of T cell clonality in common variable immunodeficiency. The assay was immunoSEQ multiplex PCR, and TCRdb's table has in-frame clones only and misses some. The table lists 50,000 to 55,000 clones, with no singletons. Sequenced input: peripheral blood mononuclear cells. The receptors stem from a person aged 18 to 75 in good health.

To note about this clone: The CDR3 extends 3 residues past the end of the read, so its final part is completed from the germline J gene. The J gene is TRBJ1-5, the V gene TRBV7-3, with TRBD1 matching over 10 bases. The CDR3 sequence is 13 residues long. Looked up from germline, CDR1 is SGHTA and CDR2 is FQGTGA. The CDR3 is CASSQTGGLPQHF. CDR3 DNA, as far as it was read: TGTGCCAGCAGCCAGACAGGGGGCTTACCC.

Many counts were recorded for this clone. The CDR3 goes on 3 residues after the read ends, and that part is filled in from the germline J gene. V is TRBV20-1 and J is TRBJ2-3; 11 positions agree with TRBD2. This CDR3 is 14 amino acids long. Germline V CDR1 and CDR2: DFQATT, SNEGSKA (reference sequence). V shed 4 bases and J 6 bases; nucleotides not matched to a gene: 6. This CDR3 reads CSAISGGAWDTQYF. The CDR3 bases that were read are TGCAGTGCTATTAGCGGGGGGGCTTGGGATACG.